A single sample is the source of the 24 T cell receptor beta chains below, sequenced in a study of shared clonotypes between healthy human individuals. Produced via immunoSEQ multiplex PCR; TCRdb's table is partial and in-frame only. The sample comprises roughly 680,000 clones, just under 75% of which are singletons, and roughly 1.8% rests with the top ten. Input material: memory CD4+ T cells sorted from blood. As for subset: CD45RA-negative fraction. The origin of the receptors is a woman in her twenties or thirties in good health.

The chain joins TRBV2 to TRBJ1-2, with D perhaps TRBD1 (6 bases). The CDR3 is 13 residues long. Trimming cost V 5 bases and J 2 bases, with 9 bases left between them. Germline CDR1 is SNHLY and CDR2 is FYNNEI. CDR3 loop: CASSRQDNYGYTF. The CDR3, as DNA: TGTGCCAGCAGTCGACAGGACAACTATGGCTACACCTTC.

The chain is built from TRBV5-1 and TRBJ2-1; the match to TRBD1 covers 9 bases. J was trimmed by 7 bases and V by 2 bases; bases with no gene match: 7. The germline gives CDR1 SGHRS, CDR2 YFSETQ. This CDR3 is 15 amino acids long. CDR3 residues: CASSLRDRATNEQFF. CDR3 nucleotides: TGCGCCAGCAGCTTAAGGGACAGGGCTACGAATGAGCAGTTCTTC. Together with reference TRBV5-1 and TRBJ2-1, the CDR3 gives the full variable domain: KAGVTQTPRYLIKTRGQQVTLSCSPISGHRSVSWYQQTPGQGLQFLFEYFSETQRNKGNFPGRFSGRQFSNSRSEMNVSTLELGDSALYLCASSLRDRATNEQFFGPGTRLTVL.

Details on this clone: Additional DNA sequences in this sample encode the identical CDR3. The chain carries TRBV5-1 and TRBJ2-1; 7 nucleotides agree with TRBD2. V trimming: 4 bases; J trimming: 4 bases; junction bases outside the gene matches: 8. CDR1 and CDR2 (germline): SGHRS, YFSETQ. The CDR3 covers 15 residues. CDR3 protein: CASSVSSGGYNEQFF. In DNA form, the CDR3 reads TGCGCCAGCAGCGTTTCTAGCGGAGGATACAATGAGCAGTTCTTC.

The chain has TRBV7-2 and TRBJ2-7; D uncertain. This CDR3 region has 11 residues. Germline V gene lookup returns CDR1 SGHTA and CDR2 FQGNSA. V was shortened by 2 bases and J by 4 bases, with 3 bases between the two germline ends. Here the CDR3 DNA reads TGTGCCAGCAGCTTATGGTACGAGCAGTACTTC. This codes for CASSLWYEQYF.

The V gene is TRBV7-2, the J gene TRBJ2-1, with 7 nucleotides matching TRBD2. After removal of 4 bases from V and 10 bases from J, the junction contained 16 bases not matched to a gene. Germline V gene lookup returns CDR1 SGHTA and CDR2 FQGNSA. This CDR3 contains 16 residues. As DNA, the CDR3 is TGTGCCAGCAGCTCCCTCCCGGGTGGCGGGAGACAAGAGCAGTTCTTC. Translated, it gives CASSSLPGGGRQEQFF.

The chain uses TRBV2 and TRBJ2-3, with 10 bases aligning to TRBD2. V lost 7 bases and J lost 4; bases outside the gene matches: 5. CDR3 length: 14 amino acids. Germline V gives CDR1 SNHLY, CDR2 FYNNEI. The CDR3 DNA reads TGTGCCAGCACGCTCAGCGGGAGGGCAGATACGCAGTATTTT. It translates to CASTLSGRADTQYF.

The CDR3 is CASSQVKGLAGLIDNEQFF. The CDR3 DNA sequence: TGTGCCAGCAGCCAAGTGAAGGGACTAGCGGGATTAATCGACAATGAGCAGTTCTTC. The chain has TRBV14 and TRBJ2-1; TRBD2 matches 13 bases. The CDR3 loop spans 19 amino acids. The trim removed 1 base at V and 5 bases at J, leaving 11 bases unmatched. CDR1 and CDR2 (germline): SGHDN, FVKESK.

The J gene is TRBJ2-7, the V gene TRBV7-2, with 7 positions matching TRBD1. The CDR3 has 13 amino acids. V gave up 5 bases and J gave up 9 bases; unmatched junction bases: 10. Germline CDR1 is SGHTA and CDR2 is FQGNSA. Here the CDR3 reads CASSRDSVVVQYF. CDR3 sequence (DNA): TGTGCCAGCAGCCGGGACAGTGTGGTGGTGCAGTACTTC.

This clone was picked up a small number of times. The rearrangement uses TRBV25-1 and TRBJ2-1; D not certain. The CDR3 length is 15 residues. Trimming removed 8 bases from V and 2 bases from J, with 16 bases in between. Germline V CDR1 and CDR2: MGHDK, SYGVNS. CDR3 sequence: CASSGGLKAYNEQFF. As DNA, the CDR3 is TGTGCCAGCTCTGGTGGGCTTAAAGCCTACAATGAGCAGTTCTTC.

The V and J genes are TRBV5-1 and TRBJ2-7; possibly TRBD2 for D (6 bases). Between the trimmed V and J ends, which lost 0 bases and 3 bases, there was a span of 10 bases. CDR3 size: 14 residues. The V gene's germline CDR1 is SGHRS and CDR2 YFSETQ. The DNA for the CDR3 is TGCGCCAGCAGCTTGGTTTTGGGGGGCTACGAGCAGTACTTC. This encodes CASSLVLGGYEQYF.

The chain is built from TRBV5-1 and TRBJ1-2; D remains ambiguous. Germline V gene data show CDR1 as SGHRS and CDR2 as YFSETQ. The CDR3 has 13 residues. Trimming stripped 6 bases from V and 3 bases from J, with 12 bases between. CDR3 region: CASTRTGDYGYTF. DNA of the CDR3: TGCGCCAGCACCCGGACCGGGGACTATGGCTACACCTTC.

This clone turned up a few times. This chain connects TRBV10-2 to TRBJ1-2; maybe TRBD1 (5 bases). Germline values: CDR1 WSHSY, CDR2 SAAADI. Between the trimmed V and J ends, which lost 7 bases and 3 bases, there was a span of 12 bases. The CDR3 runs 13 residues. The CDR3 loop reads CASNTQGDYGYTF. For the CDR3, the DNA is TGCGCCAGCAACACCCAGGGTGACTATGGCTACACCTTC.

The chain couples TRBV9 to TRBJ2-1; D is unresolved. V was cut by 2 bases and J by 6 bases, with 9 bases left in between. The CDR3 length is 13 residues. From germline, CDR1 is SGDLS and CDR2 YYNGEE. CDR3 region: CASSVGVVNEQFF. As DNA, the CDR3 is TGTGCCAGCAGCGTGGGCGTAGTCAATGAGCAGTTCTTC.

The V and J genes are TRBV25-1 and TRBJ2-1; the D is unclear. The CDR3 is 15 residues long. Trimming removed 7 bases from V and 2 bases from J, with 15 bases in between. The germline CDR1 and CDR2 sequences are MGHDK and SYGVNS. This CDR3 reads CASNSGSRPYNEQFF. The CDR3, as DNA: TGTGCCAGCAACTCAGGCAGTAGGCCCTACAATGAGCAGTTCTTC.

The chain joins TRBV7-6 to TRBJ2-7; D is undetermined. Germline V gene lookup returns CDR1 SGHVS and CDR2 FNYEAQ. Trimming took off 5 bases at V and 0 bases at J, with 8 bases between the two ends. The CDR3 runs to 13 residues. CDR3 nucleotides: TGTGCCAGCAGCAGTTCGCTCTCCTACGAGCAGTACTTC. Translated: CASSSSLSYEQYF.

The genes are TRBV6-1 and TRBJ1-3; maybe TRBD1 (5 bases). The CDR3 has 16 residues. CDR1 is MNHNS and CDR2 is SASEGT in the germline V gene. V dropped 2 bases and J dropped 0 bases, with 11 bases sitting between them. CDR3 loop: CASSEYWGFSGNTIYF. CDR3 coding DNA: TGTGCCAGCAGTGAATATTGGGGCTTCTCTGGAAACACCATATATTTT.

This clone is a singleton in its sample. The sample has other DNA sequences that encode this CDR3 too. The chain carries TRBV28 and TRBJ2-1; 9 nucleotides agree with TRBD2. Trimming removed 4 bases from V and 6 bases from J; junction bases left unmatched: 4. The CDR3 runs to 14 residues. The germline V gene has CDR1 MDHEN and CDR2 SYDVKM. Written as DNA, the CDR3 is TGTGCCAGCAGTTCGGCGGGAGGGCCCAATGAGCAGTTCTTC. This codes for CASSSAGGPNEQFF.

The CDR3 sequence: CAWSAGTGTDTQYF. CDR3 coding DNA: TGTGCCTGGAGTGCCGGGACAGGGACCGATACGCAGTATTTT. The J gene is TRBJ2-3, the V gene TRBV30; 9 bases line up with TRBD1. Per germline, CDR1 GTSNPN and CDR2 SVGIG (reference sequence). The J segment lost 6 bases and the V segment lost 1 base, leaving 5 bases of the junction unmatched. The CDR3 is 14 amino acids.

The CDR3 here is CASSLTSGRASETQYF. Here the CDR3 DNA reads TGTGCCAGCAGCCTGACTAGCGGGAGGGCCAGTGAGACCCAGTACTTC. The rearrangement joins TRBV14 to TRBJ2-5; 14 bases are shared with TRBD2. Germline assignment: CDR1 SGHDN and CDR2 FVKESK. The CDR3 runs 16 residues. The ends lost 4 bases at V and 5 bases at J; junction bases unmatched: 6.

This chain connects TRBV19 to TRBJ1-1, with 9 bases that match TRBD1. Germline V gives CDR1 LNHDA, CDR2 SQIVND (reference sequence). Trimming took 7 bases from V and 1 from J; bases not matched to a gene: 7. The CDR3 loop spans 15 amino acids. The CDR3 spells CASISSGQGNTEAFF. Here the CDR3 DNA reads TGTGCCAGTATTTCCTCGGGACAGGGGAACACTGAAGCTTTCTTT. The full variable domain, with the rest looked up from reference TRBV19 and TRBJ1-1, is DGGITQSPKYLFRKEGQNVTLSCEQNLNHDAMYWYRQDPGQGLRLIYYSQIVNDFQKGDIAEGYSVSREKKESFPLTVTSAQKNPTAFYLCASISSGQGNTEAFFGQGTRLTVV.

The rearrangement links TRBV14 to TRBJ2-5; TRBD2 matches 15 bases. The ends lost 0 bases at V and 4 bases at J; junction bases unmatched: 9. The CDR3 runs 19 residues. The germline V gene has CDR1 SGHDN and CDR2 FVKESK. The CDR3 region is CASSQEGLAGGPLAETQYF. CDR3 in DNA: TGTGCCAGCAGCCAAGAAGGACTAGCGGGAGGGCCTCTGGCAGAGACCCAGTACTTC.

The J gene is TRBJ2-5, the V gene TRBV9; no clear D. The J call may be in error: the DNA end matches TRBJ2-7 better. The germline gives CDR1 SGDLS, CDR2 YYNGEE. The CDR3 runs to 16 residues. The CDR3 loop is CASSAQVDPTLYEQYF. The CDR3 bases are TGTGCCAGCAGCGCACAAGTGGACCCCACCCTCTACGAGCAGTACTTC.

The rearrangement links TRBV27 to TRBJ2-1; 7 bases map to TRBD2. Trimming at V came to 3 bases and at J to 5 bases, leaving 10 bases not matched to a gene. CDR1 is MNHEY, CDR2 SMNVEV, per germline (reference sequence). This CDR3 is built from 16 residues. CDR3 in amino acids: CASSFNAGVSDNEQFF. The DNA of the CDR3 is TGTGCCAGCAGTTTTAATGCGGGAGTGAGCGACAATGAGCAGTTCTTC.

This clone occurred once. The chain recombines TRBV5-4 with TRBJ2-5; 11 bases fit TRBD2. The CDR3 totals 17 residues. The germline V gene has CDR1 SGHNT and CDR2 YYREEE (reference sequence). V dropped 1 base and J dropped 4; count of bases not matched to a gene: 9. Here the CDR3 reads CASSLTSGSQHGETQYF. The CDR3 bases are TGTGCCAGCAGCTTGACTAGCGGGAGCCAACATGGAGAGACCCAGTACTTC.